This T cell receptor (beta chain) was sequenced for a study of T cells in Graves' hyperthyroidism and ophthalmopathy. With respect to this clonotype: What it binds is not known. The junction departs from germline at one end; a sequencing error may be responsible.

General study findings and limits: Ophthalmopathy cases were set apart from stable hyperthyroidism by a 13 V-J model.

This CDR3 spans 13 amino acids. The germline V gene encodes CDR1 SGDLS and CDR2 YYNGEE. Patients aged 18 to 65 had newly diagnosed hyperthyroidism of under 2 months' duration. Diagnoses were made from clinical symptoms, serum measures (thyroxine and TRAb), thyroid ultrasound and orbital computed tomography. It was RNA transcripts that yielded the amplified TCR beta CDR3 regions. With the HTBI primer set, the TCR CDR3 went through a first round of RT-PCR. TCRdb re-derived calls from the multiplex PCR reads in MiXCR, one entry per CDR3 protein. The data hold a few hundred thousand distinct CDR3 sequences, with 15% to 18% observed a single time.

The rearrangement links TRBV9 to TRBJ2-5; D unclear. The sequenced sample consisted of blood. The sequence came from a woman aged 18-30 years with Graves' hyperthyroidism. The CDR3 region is CAGSASAQETQYF. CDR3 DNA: TGTGCCGGCAGCGCGAGTGCTCAAGAGACCCAGTACTTC.